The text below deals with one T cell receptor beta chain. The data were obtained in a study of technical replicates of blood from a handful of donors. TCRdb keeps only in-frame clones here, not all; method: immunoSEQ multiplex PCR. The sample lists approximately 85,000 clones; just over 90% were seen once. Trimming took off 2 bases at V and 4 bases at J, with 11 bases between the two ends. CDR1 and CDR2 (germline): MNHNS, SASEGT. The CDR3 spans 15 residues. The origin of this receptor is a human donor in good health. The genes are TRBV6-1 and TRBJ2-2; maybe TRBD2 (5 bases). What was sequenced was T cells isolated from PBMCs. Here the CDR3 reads CASSEKRYGTGELFF. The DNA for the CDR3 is TGTGCCAGCAGTGAAAAGCGGTACGGCACCGGGGAGCTGTTTTTT.